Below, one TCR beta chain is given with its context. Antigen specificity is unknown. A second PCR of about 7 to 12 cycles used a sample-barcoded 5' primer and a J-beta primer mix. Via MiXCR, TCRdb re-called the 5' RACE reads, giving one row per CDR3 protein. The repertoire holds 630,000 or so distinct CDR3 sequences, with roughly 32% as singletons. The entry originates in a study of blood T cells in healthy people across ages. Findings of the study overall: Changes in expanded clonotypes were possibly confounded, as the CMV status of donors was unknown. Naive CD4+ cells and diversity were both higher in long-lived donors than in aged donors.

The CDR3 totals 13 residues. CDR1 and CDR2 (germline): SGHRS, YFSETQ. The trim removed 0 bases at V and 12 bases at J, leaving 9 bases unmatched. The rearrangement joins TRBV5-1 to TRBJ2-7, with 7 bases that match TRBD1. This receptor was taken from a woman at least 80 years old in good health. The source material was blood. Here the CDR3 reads CASSLGLTGLLYF. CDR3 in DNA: TGCGCCAGCAGCTTGGGGTTGACAGGGCTGTTGTACTTC.